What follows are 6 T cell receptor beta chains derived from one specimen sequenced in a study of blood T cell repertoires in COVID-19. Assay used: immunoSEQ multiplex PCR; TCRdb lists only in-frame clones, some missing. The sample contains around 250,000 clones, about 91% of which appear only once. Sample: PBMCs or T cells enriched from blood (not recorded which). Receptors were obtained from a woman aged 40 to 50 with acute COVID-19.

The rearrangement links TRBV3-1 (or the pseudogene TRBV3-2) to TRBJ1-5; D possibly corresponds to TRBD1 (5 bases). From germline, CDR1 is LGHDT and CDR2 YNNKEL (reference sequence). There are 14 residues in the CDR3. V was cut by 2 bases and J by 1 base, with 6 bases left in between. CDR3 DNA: TGTGCCAGCAGCCAACAGGGAAGCAATCAGCCCCAGCATTTT. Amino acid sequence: CASSQQGSNQPQHF.

The CDR3 nucleotides are TGCGCCAGCAACAGGGGTCTGAGCTCCTACGAGCAGTACTTC. It encodes CASNRGLSSYEQYF. This chain uses TRBV5-1 with TRBJ2-7, with 7 bases aligning to TRBD1. The junction had 6 bases not matched to a gene; V was cut back by 6 bases and J by 0 bases. The CDR3 spans 14 residues. Germline V gene data show CDR1 as SGHRS and CDR2 as YFSETQ.

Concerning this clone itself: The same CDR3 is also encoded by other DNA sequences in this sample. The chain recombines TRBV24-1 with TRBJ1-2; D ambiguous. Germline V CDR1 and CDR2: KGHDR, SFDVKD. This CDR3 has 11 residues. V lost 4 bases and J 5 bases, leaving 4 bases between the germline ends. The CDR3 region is CATSDSYGYTF. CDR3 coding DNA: TGTGCCACCAGTGACTCTTATGGCTACACCTTC.

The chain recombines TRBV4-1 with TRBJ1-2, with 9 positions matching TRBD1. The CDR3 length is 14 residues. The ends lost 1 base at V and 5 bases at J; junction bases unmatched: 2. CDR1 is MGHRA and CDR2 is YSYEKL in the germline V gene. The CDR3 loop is CASSQAGTGYGYTF. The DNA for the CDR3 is TGCGCCAGCAGCCAAGCCGGGACAGGGTATGGCTACACCTTC.

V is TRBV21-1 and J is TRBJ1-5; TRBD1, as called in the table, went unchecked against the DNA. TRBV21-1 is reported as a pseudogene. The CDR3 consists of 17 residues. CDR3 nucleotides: TGTGCCAGCAGCAAAGGGAAGGGGGAGAATAGCAATCAGCCCCAGCATTTT. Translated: CASSKGKGENSNQPQHF.

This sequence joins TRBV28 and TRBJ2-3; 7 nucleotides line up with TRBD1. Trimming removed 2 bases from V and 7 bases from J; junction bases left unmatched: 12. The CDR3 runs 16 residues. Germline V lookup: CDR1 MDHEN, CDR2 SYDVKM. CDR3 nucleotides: TGTGCCAGCAGTTTACCTCGGGACAGACGTCCGCATACGCAGTATTTT. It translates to CASSLPRDRRPHTQYF.